This TCR beta chain was identified during a study of graft-versus-host responses after intestinal transplantation. Measured with immunoSEQ multiplex PCR; TCRdb has only the in-frame clones, and not every one. The sample lists 90,000 to 130,000 clones, about 92% occurring once. CDR1 SGHNT and CDR2 YYREEE come from the germline V gene (reference sequence). The CDR3 extends over 20 amino acids. Trimming left V 5 bases short and J 0 bases short, with 24 bases between. As for this clone: Its cognate antigen is unknown.

The chain carries TRBV5-4 and TRBJ2-6; no clear D gene. The source of this sequence is a human donor who was the organ donor for an intestinal transplant. The sequenced sample was unstimulated CD8+ T cells sorted from spleen or lymph node cells, obtained before transplant. CDR3 sequence: CASRTSKHGLFLSGANVLTF. The CDR3 DNA follows: TGTGCCAGCAGAACCTCGAAACATGGCTTGTTTCTCTCTGGGGCCAACGTCCTGACTTTC. The entire variable domain, with the rest obtained from reference TRBV5-4 and TRBJ2-6, is as follows: ETGVTQSPTHLIKTRGQQVTLRCSSQSGHNTVSWYQQALGQGPQFIFQYYREEENGRGNFPPRFSGLQFPNYSSELNVNALELDDSALYLCASRTSKHGLFLSGANVLTFGAGSRLTVL.